The 25 T cell receptor beta chains presented below share a single source sample, sequenced in a study of blood T cell repertoires in COVID-19. Libraries were prepared by immunoSEQ multiplex PCR; TCRdb keeps only in-frame clonotypes and omits some of them. The data show approximately 210,000 clones, 75% to 90% seen once. The sample was peripheral blood. The receptors come from a human donor in a cohort sampled during active COVID-19.

The rearrangement links TRBV7-2 to TRBJ2-3, with TRBD2 as a possible D gene (5 bases). The V and J ends lost 1 base and 6 bases respectively, with 11 bases between them. Germline-derived CDR1 and CDR2 are SGHTA and FQGNSA. This CDR3 has 14 amino acids. DNA for the CDR3: TGTGCCAGCAGCTTAGGAGGGCTCGGGGATACGCAGTATTTT. This gives the protein CASSLGGLGDTQYF.

The chain has TRBV2 and TRBJ2-7; TRBD2 agrees at 7 bases. Trimming removed 4 bases from V and 2 bases from J; junction bases left unmatched: 2. The CDR3 runs to 13 residues. Germline V gene data show CDR1 as SNHLY and CDR2 as FYNNEI. The CDR3 protein is CASSGGGPYEQYF. The CDR3 region has the DNA TGTGCCAGCAGTGGGGGGGGACCCTACGAGCAGTACTTC.

With regard to this clone: At one boundary the junction diverges from the germline segment, which might be a read error. Distinct nucleotide sequences in the sample also encode this CDR3. V and J are TRBV28 and TRBJ2-2; D gene ambiguous. Germline lookup yields CDR1 MDHEN and CDR2 SYDVKM. The CDR3 runs 16 residues. The CDR3 DNA is TGTGCCAGTAGTTTAGCTTACATATTGAACACCGGGGAGCTGTTTTTT. Residues: CASSLAYILNTGELFF. Full variable domain (missing parts from reference TRBV28 and TRBJ2-2): DVKVTQSSRYLVKRTGEKVFLECVQDMDHENMFWYRQDPGLGLRLIYFSYDVKMKEKGDIPEGYSVSREKKERFSLILESASTNQTSMYLCASSLAYILNTGELFFGEGSRLTVL.

The chain has TRBV19 and TRBJ2-2; 10 nucleotides agree with TRBD2. CDR1 is LNHDA and CDR2 is SQIVND in the germline V gene (reference sequence). The CDR3 is 14 amino acids. V dropped 5 bases and J dropped 6; count of bases not matched to a gene: 3. CDR3 in DNA: TGTGCCAGTAGTTGGCTAGCGGGAGCCGGGGAGCTGTTTTTT. It translates to CASSWLAGAGELFF.

This chain joins TRBV10-2 and TRBJ2-7; 14 positions agree with TRBD2. Trimming removed 2 bases from V and 11 bases from J; junction bases left unmatched: 5. CDR3 length: 14 amino acids. CDR1 is WSHSY and CDR2 is SAAADI in the germline V gene. The DNA of the CDR3 is TGCGCCAGCAGTGAGCCTGGGACTAGCGGGAGAAAGTACTTC. As protein: CASSEPGTSGRKYF.

J is TRBJ1-1 and V is TRBV28, with a possible D match to TRBD1 (6 bases). Per the germline V gene, CDR1 is MDHEN and CDR2 is SYDVKM. V was cut by 1 base and J by 5 bases, with 14 bases left in between. The CDR3 consists of 15 residues. The CDR3 protein is CASSLSGGASTEAFF. Here the CDR3 DNA reads TGTGCCAGCAGTTTATCGGGGGGGGCTAGTACTGAAGCTTTCTTT.

CDR3 sequence reads: CSASSVNEQFF. The CDR3 DNA reads as TGCAGTGCTAGCTCTGTCAATGAGCAGTTCTTC. J is TRBJ2-1 and V is TRBV20-1; unclear D gene. The CDR3 consists of 11 residues. Germline-derived CDR1 and CDR2 are DFQATT and SNEGSKA (reference sequence). The germline V and J ends were trimmed by 3 bases and 6 bases, with 6 bases remaining between them.

The rearrangement joins TRBV29-1 to TRBJ1-1, with a weak D call TRBD1 (5 bases). CDR1 and CDR2 (germline): SQVTM, ANQGSEA. The CDR3 length is 13 residues. V lost 6 bases to trimming and J lost 2 bases, with 13 bases between them. For the CDR3, the DNA is TGCAGCGTGTTGGGGGGGTTAAACACTGAAGCTTTCTTT. This codes for CSVLGGLNTEAFF.

This chain connects TRBV5-1 to TRBJ1-5; D gene ambiguous. Per germline, CDR1 SGHRS and CDR2 YFSETQ. V was pared by 0 bases and J by 7 bases, with 11 bases between. The CDR3 extends over 14 amino acids. In DNA form, the CDR3 reads TGCGCCAGCAGCTTGGGCGGGTTGGGGCAGCCCCAGCATTTT. The encoded protein is CASSLGGLGQPQHF. Full variable domain (remainder filled in from reference TRBV5-1 and TRBJ1-5): KAGVTQTPRYLIKTRGQQVTLSCSPISGHRSVSWYQQTPGQGLQFLFEYFSETQRNKGNFPGRFSGRQFSNSRSEMNVSTLELGDSALYLCASSLGGLGQPQHFGDGTRLSIL.

The chain is built from TRBV14 and TRBJ1-1; D remains unclear. Trimming pared 4 bases from V and 3 bases from J, leaving 9 bases between. CDR1 is SGHDN and CDR2 is FVKESK in the germline V gene. CDR3 size: 13 residues. CDR3 sequence (DNA): TGTGCCAGCAGCCCAGGCGGGTACACTGAAGCTTTCTTT. Protein product: CASSPGGYTEAFF.

This clone was counted between two and nine times. This chain uses TRBV19 with TRBJ2-1, with 10 bases that match TRBD2. V lost 6 bases, J lost 7 bases, and 6 bases stayed unmatched. The CDR3 is 14 amino acids. Germline V gene lookup returns CDR1 LNHDA and CDR2 SQIVND (reference sequence). The chain's CDR3 is CASRASGSENEQFF. The CDR3 bases are TGTGCCAGTAGGGCTAGCGGGAGCGAGAATGAGCAGTTCTTC. Full variable domain (rest looked up from reference TRBV19 and TRBJ2-1): DGGITQSPKYLFRKEGQNVTLSCEQNLNHDAMYWYRQDPGQGLRLIYYSQIVNDFQKGDIAEGYSVSREKKESFPLTVTSAQKNPTAFYLCASRASGSENEQFFGPGTRLTVL.

The chain has TRBV28 and TRBJ1-3, with TRBD1 matching 9 bases. The ends lost 3 bases at V and 9 bases at J; junction bases unmatched: 6. CDR1 is MDHEN, CDR2 SYDVKM, per germline. The CDR3 contains 14 residues. This chain's CDR3 is CASSLGQGRGTIYF. The CDR3 DNA reads as TGTGCCAGCAGTTTGGGACAGGGCAGGGGCACCATATATTTT.

The rearrangement uses TRBV3-1 (or the pseudogene TRBV3-2) and TRBJ2-7; maybe TRBD1 (5 bases). The CDR3 covers 13 residues. CDR1 is LGHDT and CDR2 is YNNKEL in the germline V gene (reference sequence). Trimming pared 1 base from V and 6 bases from J, leaving 10 bases between. The chain's CDR3 is CASSQARVGEQYF. The CDR3 nucleotides read TGTGCCAGCAGCCAAGCCAGGGTGGGCGAGCAGTACTTC.

Ten or more counts support this clone. This sequence joins TRBV6-5 and TRBJ2-7; maybe TRBD2 (6 bases). Trimming cost V 6 bases and J 2 bases, with 14 bases left between them. Germline V gene lookup returns CDR1 MNHEY and CDR2 SVGAGI. CDR3 length equals 14 residues. In nucleotides, the CDR3 is TGTGCCAGCAGCGAGGGACTGGGGCCCTACGAGCAGTACTTC. It codes for CASSEGLGPYEQYF.

The chain employs TRBV29-1 and TRBJ1-1; D is unresolved. CDR1 is SQVTM, CDR2 ANQGSEA, per germline. The CDR3 extends over 13 amino acids. The V gene lost 7 bases and the J gene lost 1 base, with 13 bases spanning the gap. CDR3 DNA: TGCAGCGCCACGACACAACCGAACACTGAAGCTTTCTTT. Its translation is CSATTQPNTEAFF.

The chain links TRBV7-2 to TRBJ1-5; 8 bases fit TRBD1. Germline CDR1 is SGHTA and CDR2 is FQGNSA. The V segment lost 5 bases and the J segment 5 bases; nucleotides outside the gene matches: 5. This CDR3 contains 14 residues. This CDR3 is CASSPPGGDQPQHF. CDR3 nucleotides: TGTGCCAGCAGCCCCCCAGGGGGCGATCAGCCCCAGCATTTT.

This sequence joins TRBV12-3 or TRBV12-4 and TRBJ2-7; D unresolved. V lost 6 bases and J lost 3, with 6 bases in between. The CDR3 is 11 residues long. CDR3 loop: CASSSGYEQYF. CDR3 in DNA: TGTGCCAGCAGCTCAGGCTACGAGCAGTACTTC.

This CDR3 reads CASSYGGRSTDTQYF. CDR3 sequence (DNA): TGTGCCAGCAGTTACGGCGGGAGAAGCACAGATACGCAGTATTTT. The chain is built from TRBV6-2 or TRBV6-3 and TRBJ2-3; 7 bases map to TRBD2. V lost 2 bases and J lost 0; bases outside the gene matches: 2. CDR1 and CDR2 (germline): MNHEY, SVGEGT. This CDR3 is 15 amino acids long.

Written as DNA, the CDR3 is TGTGCCAGCACCATTTTTAGCGGGAGGACATCCTACGAGCAGTACTTC. This translates into CASTIFSGRTSYEQYF. V is TRBV28 and J is TRBJ2-7; 10 bases are shared with TRBD2. V lost 7 bases to trimming and J lost 1 base; unmatched junction nucleotides: 10. The CDR3 length is 16 residues. Germline CDR1 is MDHEN and CDR2 is SYDVKM.

The chain uses TRBV28 and TRBJ2-5, with TRBD2 matching 8 bases. There are 14 residues in the CDR3. Trimming removed 4 bases from V and 5 bases from J; junction bases left unmatched: 6. Germline assignment: CDR1 MDHEN and CDR2 SYDVKM. CDR3 sequence (DNA): TGTGCCAGCAGTTACCCAGCGGGAGTTGAGACCCAGTACTTC. As protein: CASSYPAGVETQYF.

The J gene is TRBJ2-1, the V gene TRBV11-3; D unresolved. Germline V gives CDR1 SGHNT, CDR2 YENEEA. Trimming left V 0 bases short and J 4 bases short, with 4 bases between. This CDR3 comprises 13 residues. CDR3 DNA: TGTGCCAGCAGCTTAGAACAGTACAATGAGCAGTTCTTC. This codes for CASSLEQYNEQFF.

CDR3 protein: CASSLGGLGEAFF. The CDR3 nucleotides read TGTGCCAGCAGCTTAGGGGGGCTCGGTGAAGCTTTCTTT. V is TRBV7-2 and J is TRBJ1-1; TRBD1 might be the D (6 bases). This CDR3 is built from 13 residues. Per the germline V gene, CDR1 is SGHTA and CDR2 is FQGNSA. Trimming took off 1 base at V and 7 bases at J, with 10 bases between the two ends.

This rearrangement joins TRBV5-1 to TRBJ2-7; 8 bases are shared with TRBD2. After removal of 0 bases from V and 7 bases from J, the junction contained 6 bases not matched to a gene. The CDR3 runs to 14 residues. Germline-derived CDR1 and CDR2 are SGHRS and YFSETQ. This CDR3 reads CASSLAGGPEEQYF. The CDR3 region has the DNA TGCGCCAGCAGCTTGGCGGGAGGGCCGGAAGAGCAGTACTTC.

This chain uses TRBV28 with TRBJ2-7; D is ambiguous. V dropped 6 bases and J dropped 2 bases, with 5 bases sitting between them. Germline lookup yields CDR1 MDHEN and CDR2 SYDVKM. The CDR3 length is 11 residues. The CDR3 nucleotides read TGTGCCAGCAGGGGCCCCTACGAGCAGTACTTC. Translation gives CASRGPYEQYF.

V and J are TRBV7-3 and TRBJ2-6; 7 nucleotides line up with TRBD1. Germline CDR1 SGHTA, CDR2 FQGTGA. V shed 6 bases, J shed 1 base, and the junction held 12 bases outside the gene matches. The CDR3 consists of 18 residues. Written as DNA, the CDR3 is TGTGCCAGCAGTTTCTCTCCGGGACAGCCTTCTGGGGCCAACGTCCTGACTTTC. This codes for CASSFSPGQPSGANVLTF.